This TCR beta chain was identified during a study of Ad26.COV2.S vaccination and SARS-CoV-2 variants. Overall study: As a participant in COV1001, the donor was in the Ad26.COV2.S trial arm.

On this clone: Its target is unknown.

Treatment of the sample: 19 received Ad26.COV2.S at low or high dose, single or two shots; 5 received placebo; per-sample allocation not given. Vaccine and placebo recipients were sampled on day 63 after the first injection. Findings and caveats of the study: Vaccinees displayed broader spike-specific TCR repertoires than placebo recipients.

Repertoires were generated with immunoSEQ multiplex PCR, while TCRdb's copy carries only in-frame clones and drops some. The sample comprises hundreds of thousands of clones, approximately 83% of which are singletons, and about 7.4% rests with the top ten. Germline CDR1 and CDR2: SGHTA and FQGNSA. This CDR3 region has 11 residues. Between the trimmed V and J ends, which lost 7 bases and 4 bases, there was a span of 5 bases. The chain has TRBV7-2 and TRBJ2-1; no reliable D call. This receptor was identified in a person aged 18 to 59 who received the Ad26.COV2.S COVID-19 vaccine or a placebo. The sample was peripheral blood, taken in a trial of Ad26.COV2.S vaccine versus placebo. The chain's CDR3 is CASTFYNEQFF. In DNA form, the CDR3 reads TGTGCCAGCACCTTTTACAATGAGCAGTTCTTC.